This TCR beta chain is from a study of OX40 agonist ivuxolimab in advanced cancers. Study-level background: Dose-escalation cases comprised hepatocellular carcinoma, melanoma, renal cell or head and neck cancer. Partial responses occurred in Three dose-escalation patients, one with hepatocellular carcinoma and two with cutaneous melanoma.

Germline V gene data show CDR1 as SEHNR and CDR2 as FQNEAQ (reference sequence). The CDR3 is 13 amino acids. V dropped 5 bases and J dropped 2; count of bases not matched to a gene: 2. Study-wide results and limits: Mean expanded clone counts were higher in CD8+ than CD4+ T cells.

Details on this clone: Its target is unknown.

Some clones are missing from TCRdb's copy, which holds only in-frame ones; the method was immunoSEQ multiplex PCR. The sample contains tens of thousands of clones, just over 85% of which appear only once. Specimen: CD4+ or CD8+ T cells sorted from blood, collected in a trial of the OX40 agonist ivuxolimab. The chain combines TRBV7-9 with TRBJ1-2, with 7 bases that match TRBD1. The receptor was isolated from an adult with an advanced solid tumor such as melanoma, head and neck, liver or kidney cancer. Written as DNA, the CDR3 is TGTGCCAGCAGCCGGGGACAGAACTATGGCTACACCTTC. Its translation is CASSRGQNYGYTF.